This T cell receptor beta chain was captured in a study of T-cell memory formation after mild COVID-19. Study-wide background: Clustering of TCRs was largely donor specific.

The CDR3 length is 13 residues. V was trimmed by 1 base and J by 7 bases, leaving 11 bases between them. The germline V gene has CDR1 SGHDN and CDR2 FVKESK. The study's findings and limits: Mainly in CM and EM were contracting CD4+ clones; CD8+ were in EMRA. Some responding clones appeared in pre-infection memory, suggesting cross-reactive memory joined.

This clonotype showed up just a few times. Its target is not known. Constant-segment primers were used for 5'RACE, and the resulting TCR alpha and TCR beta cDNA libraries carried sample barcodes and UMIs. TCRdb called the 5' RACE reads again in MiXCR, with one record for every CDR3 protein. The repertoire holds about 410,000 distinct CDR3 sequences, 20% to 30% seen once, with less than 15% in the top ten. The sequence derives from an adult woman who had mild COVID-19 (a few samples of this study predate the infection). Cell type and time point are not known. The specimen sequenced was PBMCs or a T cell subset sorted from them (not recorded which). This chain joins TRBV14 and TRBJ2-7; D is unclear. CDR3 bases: TGTGCCAGCAGCCAAGGTTATTACGTTGAGCAGTACTTC. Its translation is CASSQGYYVEQYF.